This T cell receptor (beta chain) was observed in a study of siplizumab effects on memory and regulatory T cells. The CDR3 has 15 residues. The V segment lost 2 bases and the J segment 9 bases; nucleotides outside the gene matches: 11. Per the germline V gene, CDR1 is SGHNT and CDR2 is YYREEE (reference sequence). Using immunoSEQ multiplex PCR, the repertoire was profiled, and TCRdb retains in-frame clones only, with some absent. The table has about 100,000 clones, 75% to 95% seen once. The V gene is TRBV5-4, the J gene TRBJ2-3; the match to TRBD2 covers 8 bases. The sequenced sample was CD4+ T cells sorted from blood. The TCR originated in a human donor in good health. CDR3 region: CASSFVGSGVGTQYF. In nucleotides, the CDR3 is TGTGCCAGCAGCTTTGTAGGTAGCGGGGTAGGGACGCAGTATTTT.